This T cell receptor (beta chain) was identified in a study of T cells in Graves' hyperthyroidism and ophthalmopathy. TCR beta CDR3 sequences were amplified from RNA transcripts. The TCR CDR3 first-round RT-PCR relied on the HTBI primer set. TCRdb itself ran the multiplex PCR reads through MiXCR, one entry per CDR3 protein. Of hundreds of thousands of distinct CDR3 sequences in the sample, roughly a quarter were seen once. Source material: blood. The sequence came from a woman in her twenties or thirties with Graves' ophthalmopathy.

CDR3 region: CASKGQGLSYEQYF. The DNA of the CDR3 is TGTGCCAGCAAGGGACAGGGACTTTCCTACGAGCAGTACTTC. The chain uses TRBV2 and TRBJ2-7; 9 bases are shared with TRBD1. Trimming cost V 7 bases and J 1 base; bases outside gene matches: 5. Looked up from germline, CDR1 is SNHLY and CDR2 is FYNNEI. The CDR3 runs 14 residues.